The 27 T cell receptor beta chains given below trace back to one sample, sequenced in a study of blood T cell repertoires in COVID-19 (dated by TCRdb to between 2020 and 2021). Library preparation employed the immunoSEQ multiplex PCR assay. This is the immuneACCESS table as TCRdb keeps it, with only in-frame sequences that have V and J called. A part of the clones is gone; compared with another copy, unresolved V genes explain less than half, and the rest is unexplained. This sample comprises 450,000 to 500,000 clones, 70% to 90% of them detected only once. 3.2% of the sample is held by the ten biggest clonotypes. Material: peripheral blood. Receptors originate from a human donor in a cohort sampled during active COVID-19.

A word on this clone: The identical CDR3 is also encoded by other nucleotide sequences in the sample. This chain links TRBV5-1 with TRBJ2-7; tentative D call: TRBD1 (6 bases). The V gene lost 3 bases and the J gene lost 3 bases, with 13 bases spanning the gap. Germline lookup yields CDR1 SGHRS and CDR2 YFSETQ. This CDR3 spans 14 amino acids. The CDR3 DNA reads TGCGCCAGCAGCTCGGGACAAGCGATCTACGAGCAGTACTTC. Its translation: CASSSGQAIYEQYF.

The CDR3 loop is CASSRDRREGLGSEQFF. DNA of the CDR3: TGTGCCAGCAGCCGGGATAGGCGGGAGGGCCTTGGTAGTGAGCAGTTCTTC. V and J are TRBV11-2 and TRBJ2-1; 9 bases align to TRBD2. In germline, CDR1 is SGHAT, CDR2 FQNNGV. The CDR3 has 17 amino acids. Trimming took 5 bases from V and 9 from J; bases not matched to a gene: 17.

The chain is built from TRBV2 and TRBJ2-3; 7 bases line up with TRBD2. The germline V gene encodes CDR1 SNHLY and CDR2 FYNNEI. With V trimmed by 7 bases and J by 5 bases, 9 bases remained unmatched. The CDR3 consists of 14 residues. This chain's CDR3 is CASKQASGGDTQYF. CDR3 coding DNA: TGTGCCAGCAAGCAGGCTAGCGGAGGAGATACGCAGTATTTT.

This rearrangement joins TRBV7-3 to TRBJ2-1, with 12 bases identical to TRBD2. The CDR3 has 14 residues. The V gene's germline CDR1 is SGHTA and CDR2 FQGTGA. J gave up 6 bases and V 6 bases, and 3 bases lay outside the gene matches. The CDR3 loop is CASRTTSGSNEQFF. CDR3 sequence (DNA): TGTGCCAGCAGAACGACTAGCGGGAGCAATGAGCAGTTCTTC.

This chain joins TRBV7-3 and TRBJ1-1; no definite D call. This CDR3 has 15 amino acids. V lost 2 bases, J lost 1 base, and 11 bases lay in between. In germline, CDR1 is SGHTA, CDR2 FQGTGA. As DNA, the CDR3 is TGTGCCAGCAGCTTAGCACGAACAGAGAACACTGAAGCTTTCTTT. It yields the protein CASSLARTENTEAFF. The full variable domain, in which reference TRBV7-3 and TRBJ1-1 provide the parts outside the CDR3, is GAGVSQTPSNKVTEKGKYVELRCDPISGHTALYWYRQSLGQGPEFLIYFQGTGAADDSGLPNDRFFAVRPEGSVSTLKIQRTERGDSAVYLCASSLARTENTEAFFGQGTRLTVV.

This chain joins TRBV18 and TRBJ1-1; D is possibly TRBD1 (6 bases). Between the trimmed V and J ends, which lost 4 bases and 5 bases, there was a span of 17 bases. Germline values: CDR1 KGHSH, CDR2 LQKENI. The CDR3 is 15 amino acids. The CDR3 region has the DNA TGTGCCAGCTCACGCGCGGCGGGGGGCCCAACTGAAGCTTTCTTT. Translating it yields CASSRAAGGPTEAFF.

The chain joins TRBV7-3 to TRBJ2-2; 7 nucleotides agree with TRBD2. The CDR3 is 16 amino acids. CDR1 is SGHTA and CDR2 is FQGTGA in the germline V gene. J lost 6 bases, V lost 5 bases, and 12 bases had no gene match. CDR3 amino acids: CASSPLAGAGAGELFF. Written as DNA, the CDR3 is TGTGCCAGCAGCCCGCTTGCGGGAGCGGGTGCCGGGGAGCTGTTTTTT.

This clone was seen a single time. The chain uses TRBV28 and TRBJ1-1; D is perhaps TRBD1 (6 bases). The CDR3 has 17 residues. Trimming shortened V by 2 bases and J by 0 bases, and 16 bases separated the two germline ends. In germline, CDR1 is MDHEN, CDR2 SYDVKM. The CDR3 DNA reads TGTGCCAGCAGTTTAAAAAAAACAGGGACGATGAACACTGAAGCTTTCTTT. Translation gives CASSLKKTGTMNTEAFF.

DNA of the CDR3: TGCAGTGCTAGAGTGAGTTTGGGCTACACCTTC. It translates to CSARVSLGYTF. The chain employs TRBV20-1 and TRBJ1-2; D unresolved. CDR3 length equals 11 residues. Per the germline V gene, CDR1 is DFQATT and CDR2 is SNEGSKA (reference sequence). V lost 1 base, J lost 8 bases, and 8 bases lay in between.

This rearrangement joins TRBV30 to TRBJ2-2; perhaps TRBD2 as D (5 bases). The germline CDR1 and CDR2 sequences are GTSNPN and SVGIG (reference sequence). The CDR3 has 16 amino acids. The V and J ends lost 4 bases and 6 bases respectively, with 21 bases between them. The CDR3 reads CAWTSFLARGAGELFF. CDR3 in DNA: TGTGCCTGGACTTCCTTCTTGGCACGGGGAGCCGGGGAGCTGTTTTTT.

As for this clone: The same CDR3 also results from other DNA sequences found in this sample. The chain recombines TRBV19 with TRBJ1-1, with a weak D call TRBD1 (6 bases). CDR1 and CDR2 from the germline V gene are LNHDA and SQIVND (reference sequence). V was cut by 5 bases and J by 4 bases, with 11 bases left in between. The CDR3 covers 13 residues. The CDR3 nucleotides are TGTGCCAGTAGTGCAGGGGTAGGCACTGAAGCTTTCTTT. It yields the protein CASSAGVGTEAFF.

The chain couples TRBV20-1 to TRBJ2-7; TRBD1 matches at 8 bases. CDR3 length equals 15 residues. V shed 3 bases, J shed 6 bases, and the junction held 13 bases outside the gene matches. Germline values: CDR1 DFQATT, CDR2 SNEGSKA (reference sequence). The CDR3 reads CSASEPTGGKGEQYF. The CDR3 bases are TGCAGTGCTAGTGAACCAACAGGGGGAAAAGGCGAGCAGTACTTC.

The chain has TRBV19 and TRBJ1-2, with TRBD1 as a possible D gene (6 bases). CDR1 and CDR2 (germline): LNHDA, SQIVND (reference sequence). This CDR3 has 13 amino acids. Trimming pared 3 bases from V and 2 bases from J, leaving 7 bases between. This CDR3 is CASSMGHNYGYTF. Here the CDR3 DNA reads TGTGCCAGTAGTATGGGACACAACTATGGCTACACCTTC.

This clone was found once. The chain recombines TRBV18 with TRBJ2-7, with 9 bases fitting TRBD1. Germline V CDR1 and CDR2: KGHSH, LQKENI. V gave up 1 base and J gave up 5 bases; unmatched junction bases: 6. The CDR3 contains 15 residues. CDR3 in DNA: TGTGCCAGCTCACCACTCTGGACAGGGGTGGACGAGCAGTACTTC. This codes for CASSPLWTGVDEQYF.

The rearrangement uses TRBV10-3 and TRBJ1-5, with TRBD1 as a possible D gene (5 bases). This CDR3 contains 14 residues. Per germline, CDR1 ENHRY and CDR2 SYGVKD. The CDR3 region is CGHRGGASNQPQHF. DNA of the CDR3: TGTGGACATCGGGGGGGTGCGAGCAATCAGCCCCAGCATTTT.

The chain has TRBV5-4 and TRBJ1-2; a weak D match, TRBD1 (5 bases). The germline gives CDR1 SGHNT, CDR2 YYREEE (reference sequence). V was clipped by 1 base and J by 5 bases, with 18 bases between them. The CDR3 runs to 16 residues. This chain's CDR3 is CASSLKGGASSYGYTF. As DNA, the CDR3 is TGTGCCAGCAGCTTGAAGGGAGGGGCCTCGTCTTATGGCTACACCTTC.

The V gene is TRBV18, the J gene TRBJ2-1; 7 bases line up with TRBD2. Trimming at V came to 5 bases and at J to 10 bases, leaving 8 bases not matched to a gene. The CDR3 runs to 13 residues. Per the germline V gene, CDR1 is KGHSH and CDR2 is LQKENI. CDR3 amino acids: CASSLSREVEQFF. The CDR3 nucleotides read TGTGCCAGCTCATTAAGTCGGGAGGTCGAGCAGTTCTTC.

The chain recombines TRBV28 with TRBJ2-7; possibly TRBD2 for D (6 bases). Germline CDR1 reads MDHEN; CDR2 reads SYDVKM. V lost 1 base, J lost 6 bases, and 16 bases lay in between. This CDR3 comprises 15 residues. CDR3 DNA sequence: TGTGCCAGCAGTTTATCCGGGACTCCCTCGGCCGAGCAGTACTTC. Protein sequence: CASSLSGTPSAEQYF.

J is TRBJ2-7 and V is TRBV19, with TRBD1 as a possible D gene (6 bases). CDR1 is LNHDA and CDR2 is SQIVND in the germline V gene (reference sequence). The CDR3 has 14 residues. V was cut by 2 bases and J by 6 bases, with 14 bases left in between. The chain's CDR3 is CASSIRRGNVEQYF. The DNA for the CDR3 is TGTGCCAGTAGTATACGCAGGGGAAACGTCGAGCAGTACTTC.

This chain connects TRBV21-1 to TRBJ2-1; the table assigns TRBD2, which was not confirmed against the DNA. TRBV21-1 is flagged as a pseudogene. The CDR3 consists of 19 residues. The CDR3: CASSKGLRGARVAQGEQFF. The CDR3 nucleotides read TGTGCCAGCAGCAAAGGTCTGCGCGGGGCTAGGGTCGCGCAGGGTGAGCAGTTCTTC.

The chain has TRBV7-2 and TRBJ2-1, with D tentatively TRBD2 (6 bases). Per germline, CDR1 SGHTA and CDR2 FQGNSA. This CDR3 spans 14 amino acids. The V and J ends lost 7 bases and 0 bases respectively, with 10 bases between them. The CDR3 is CASNRDSSYNEQFF. CDR3 nucleotide sequence: TGTGCCAGCAATAGGGACTCCTCCTACAATGAGCAGTTCTTC.

The chain uses TRBV25-1 and TRBJ1-2, with TRBD1 matching over 9 bases. Per the germline V gene, CDR1 is MGHDK and CDR2 is SYGVNS. V dropped 1 base and J dropped 6; count of bases not matched to a gene: 3. The CDR3 covers 14 residues. The CDR3 nucleotides are TGTGCCAGCAGTGAATCCCGGACAGGGGATGGCTACACCTTC. It yields the protein CASSESRTGDGYTF.

V gene TRBV2 combines with J gene TRBJ2-5; D perhaps matches TRBD2 (5 bases). In germline, CDR1 is SNHLY, CDR2 FYNNEI. V lost 4 bases and J 2 bases, leaving 8 bases between the germline ends. CDR3 length: 13 residues. The CDR3 region has the DNA TGTGCCAGCAGTGGTTCGGGACAAGAGACCCAGTACTTC. Translated, it gives CASSGSGQETQYF.

V usage is TRBV25-1 and J usage is TRBJ1-1; no clear D. CDR1 is MGHDK and CDR2 is SYGVNS in the germline V gene. V was trimmed by 4 bases and J by 4 bases, leaving 4 bases between them. The CDR3 is made up of 11 amino acids. CDR3 nucleotide sequence: TGTGCCAGCAGTGCTATCACTGAAGCTTTCTTT. Protein: CASSAITEAFF.

With respect to this clone: The same CDR3 also results from other DNA sequences found in this sample. The V and J genes are TRBV5-4 and TRBJ1-3; maybe TRBD1 (6 bases). The germline V gene has CDR1 SGHNT and CDR2 YYREEE (reference sequence). Trimming cost V 0 bases and J 3 bases, with 7 bases left between them. This CDR3 is built from 14 residues. The CDR3 here is CASSLDRVGNTIYF. CDR3 nucleotide sequence: TGTGCCAGCAGCTTGGACAGGGTTGGAAACACCATATATTTT.

The genes are TRBV6-5 and TRBJ1-6; D is possibly TRBD1 (6 bases). Trimming pared 2 bases from V and 10 bases from J, leaving 18 bases between. The CDR3 has 16 residues. The germline gives CDR1 MNHEY, CDR2 SVGAGI. This CDR3 reads CASSYAVHPGESPLHF. CDR3 coding DNA: TGTGCCAGCAGTTACGCTGTCCACCCAGGGGAATCACCCCTCCACTTT.

This clone was seen more than once but under ten times. This sequence joins TRBV5-1 and TRBJ2-1; 7 bases are a match to TRBD1. Germline V gene data show CDR1 as SGHRS and CDR2 as YFSETQ. The CDR3 length is 17 residues. With V trimmed by 2 bases and J by 0 bases, 8 bases remained unmatched. CDR3 region: CASSFSGQDHSYNEQFF. For the CDR3, the DNA is TGCGCCAGCAGCTTCTCCGGACAGGATCACTCCTACAATGAGCAGTTCTTC. Supplemented by reference TRBV5-1 and TRBJ2-1, the full variable domain reads KAGVTQTPRYLIKTRGQQVTLSCSPISGHRSVSWYQQTPGQGLQFLFEYFSETQRNKGNFPGRFSGRQFSNSRSEMNVSTLELGDSALYLCASSFSGQDHSYNEQFFGPGTRLTVL.